Given below is one T cell receptor beta chain in context. Its target antigen remains unknown. No much larger clone exists at a distance of one base, and base qualities are not known. The data were obtained in a study of PD-L1 blockade in urothelial cancer (dated by TCRdb to about 2017). Regarding the complete study: Therapy was started in about 2014 for all patients, and atezolizumab 1,200 mg was administered intravenously every 3 weeks. About 90% of the roughly 30 patients were identified as males with urothelial cancer of bladder origin, and a prior smoking history was reported by 18 of 29 patients. Pretreatment tumor samples and matched peripheral blood, collected serially before and after atezolizumab treatment, underwent TCR sequencing. Durable clinical benefit was defined as a progression-free survival longer than 6 months, and TCR features were additionally tested against progression-free survival and overall survival. Approximately 29 patients had pretreatment blood TCR-seq, some 25 had at least one posttreatment blood collection, and some 25 had tumor TCR-seq. In the same patients, pretreatment tumors underwent whole exome sequencing and RNA sequencing in addition to TCR sequencing. Durable clinical benefit was achieved by nine patients and was not achieved by 20 patients. A median of roughly 140,000 T cells and some 82,000 unique TCRs was obtained from blood samples, and a median clonality of roughly 0.08 was observed. The study, an exploratory multi-omic analysis, examined somatic, immune and clinical correlates of response to PD-L1 blockade with atezolizumab in urothelial cancer. Blood samples were analyzed at two time points: 3 weeks after treatment start (second dose) and 6 weeks after treatment start. Patients had an ECOG performance status of 0 or 1 and had received between 0 and 3 prior chemotherapy regimens.

The cysteine opens and the phenylalanine closes a CDR3 of 14 amino acids. The kept DNA is CDR3 alone, 42 bases in frame from the first base. Trimming at the junction amounts to 5 bases on V and 2 bases on J, and the germline ends lie 11 bases apart. The germline V gene (reference sequence) sets CDR1 to LNHDA and CDR2 to SQIVND. Study-wide findings and limitations: Because the sample size was small (n ≈ 27) and many exploratory analyses were performed, the results are intended to be hypothesis-generating. Greater expansion of tumor-associated TCR clones in peripheral blood 3 weeks after the start of treatment was observed in patients with durable benefit (n of about 20, p = 0.022). A pretreatment peripheral blood TCR clonality below the median was linked to improved progression-free and overall survival.

Synthetic TCR analog templates were spiked into each PCR so that absolute template abundance could be estimated from read counts. The immunoSEQ assay was used to amplify TCRbeta CDR3 regions from genomic DNA with bias-controlled V and J gene primers. Sequencing of rearranged TCRbeta segments was done at approximately 20X coverage. Per the source publication's procedure: Clustering was used to correct sequencing errors, and CDR3s were annotated against IMGT so that V, D and J genes could be assigned. Downstream analyses used only productive TCRbeta rearrangements and left out out-of-frame or stop-codon sequences. Clonality was computed as one minus Shannon entropy normalized by the log of the number of unique productive sequences. Fisher's exact test with Benjamini-Hochberg correction, using a cutoff of adjusted p below 0.01, was how clones that differed between time points or between blood and tumor were identified. The table was pulled from immuneACCESS by TCRdb, which kept in-frame rearrangements only. Such tables lose some clones; where checked, under half of the loss comes from unresolved V genes, and the rest has no known cause. D and trimming were read from the DNA, whereas the V and J calls and clone size are those reported in that table. This sample comprises some 120,000 clones, more than 85% of them detected only once. Clones ranked in the top ten supply less than 5% of the sample.

What this sample's time point label stands for: peripheral blood 6 weeks after treatment start. A cohort of 25 to 30 patients with locally advanced or metastatic urothelial carcinoma, treated at Memorial Sloan Kettering on a trial protocol, was included. Peripheral blood mononuclear cells were collected pretreatment and during treatment, at between 1 and 8 total time points per patient. The Qiagen DNeasy Blood extraction kit was used to purify genomic DNA from total PBMCs and from tumor samples. PBMCs were collected pretreatment and during treatment, and were isolated and stored as previously described.

The specimen was PBMCs, collected around atezolizumab (anti-PD-L1) treatment. The sequence is built from TRBV19 and TRBJ2-3; a weak D assignment points to TRBD1 (6 bases agree). This TCR derives from a man in his 60s with urothelial cancer. The bases are TGTGCCAGTAGTGGGACATCTTACACAGATACGCAGTATTTT. Translated, this is CASSGTSYTDTQYF.